The clone carrying this T cell receptor (beta chain) was detected only once. What it binds is not known. Researchers ran the PCR with 60 Vbeta and 13 Jbeta primers. TCRdb's table, derived via immunoSEQ multiplex PCR, lists solely in-frame clones and lacks some. This table has approximately 89,000 clones, 76% appearing once. This sample is part of a study of cytomegalovirus exposure and HLA in healthy donors. From germline, CDR1 is MDHEN and CDR2 SYDVKM. The CDR3 covers 14 residues. V lost 3 bases and J lost 2, with 7 bases in between. Study outcomes and limitations: Reportedly, HLA-A and HLA-B alleles of most subjects were accurately predicted from TCR beta. The classifier, whose performance was assessed in both the original and validation cohorts, reportedly diagnosed cytomegalovirus status with high specificity and sensitivity. Overall, some 160 TCR beta chains were annotated as cytomegalovirus-associated. In vitro work confirmed that a few CMV-associated chains recognize CMV antigens.

This TCR derives from a male donor in good health and CMV-seronegative. The J gene is TRBJ1-4, the V gene TRBV28; D not resolved. Sequencing used PBMCs. The CDR3 reads CASSLRDTNEKLFF. The CDR3 nucleotides read TGTGCCAGCAGTTTGCGAGATACTAATGAAAAACTGTTTTTT.